These 21 T cell receptor beta chains originate from one sample sequenced in a study of cytomegalovirus exposure and HLA in healthy donors. It was with 60 Vbeta and 13 Jbeta primers that the PCR ran. Some clones are missing from TCRdb's copy, which holds only in-frame ones; the method was immunoSEQ multiplex PCR. Among around 130,000 clones listed, over 8.5% were seen once. The sample consisted of PBMCs. Receptors originate from a woman in her 40s in good health and CMV-seropositive.

This chain links TRBV6-1 with TRBJ2-7, with D possibly TRBD2 on 6 matching bases. The CDR3 extends over 13 amino acids. V dropped 5 bases and J dropped 3 bases, with 11 bases sitting between them. The V gene's germline CDR1 is MNHNS and CDR2 SASEGT. The CDR3 sequence is CASSNLDYYEQYF. The CDR3 bases are TGTGCCAGCAGTAACCTGGACTACTACGAGCAGTACTTC.

The CDR3 here is CASSESTRAGGLETQYF. The CDR3 region has the DNA TGCGCCAGCAGTGAGTCGACTCGGGCAGGGGGATTGGAGACCCAGTACTTC. The chain is built from TRBV10-1 and TRBJ2-5; TRBD1 matches at 7 bases. Germline assignment: CDR1 WNHNN and CDR2 SYGVQD (reference sequence). The trim removed 0 bases at V and 5 bases at J, leaving 12 bases unmatched. There are 17 residues in the CDR3.

The CDR3 DNA reads as TGTGCCAGCAGCTTAGGGACAGGGGCCTACGAGCAGTACTTC. It encodes CASSLGTGAYEQYF. The rearrangement joins TRBV7-9 to TRBJ2-7; 9 nucleotides match TRBD1. Looked up from germline, CDR1 is SEHNR and CDR2 is FQNEAQ (reference sequence). There are 14 residues in the CDR3. V lost 1 base and J lost 2; bases outside the gene matches: 0. Together with reference TRBV7-9 and TRBJ2-7, the CDR3 gives the full variable domain: DTGVSQNPRHKITKRGQNVTFRCDPISEHNRLYWYRQTLGQGPEFLTYFQNEAQLEKSRLLSDRFSAERPKGSFSTLEIQRTEQGDSAMYLCASSLGTGAYEQYFGPGTRLTVT.

This clone occurred a few times. The J gene is TRBJ2-3, the V gene TRBV9, with 8 nucleotides matching TRBD2. Germline loops: CDR1 SGDLS, CDR2 YYNGEE. This CDR3 is 16 amino acids long. J was trimmed by 6 bases and V by 0 bases; bases with no gene match: 9. CDR3 loop: CASSVALGLASDTQYF. The CDR3 DNA reads as TGTGCCAGCAGCGTAGCGCTAGGACTAGCTTCCGATACGCAGTATTTT.

The V gene is TRBV5-5, the J gene TRBJ2-2, with no clear D. CDR3 length equals 13 residues. V was pared by 1 base and J by 9 bases, with 10 bases between. Germline CDR1 and CDR2: SGHKS and YYEKEE (reference sequence). CDR3 coding DNA: TGTGCCAGCAGCTTGTACCAGTTCAGGGAGCTGTTTTTT. Amino acid sequence: CASSLYQFRELFF.

This clone was counted a few times. CDR3 residues: CASSRGLAGLAGYEQYF. The CDR3 coding sequence is TGTGCCAGCAGCCGGGGACTAGCGGGGCTCGCCGGGTACGAGCAGTACTTC. The chain carries TRBV5-5 and TRBJ2-7, with 13 bases matching TRBD2. The CDR3 is 17 residues long. J lost 4 bases, V lost 4 bases, and 11 bases had no gene match. The germline CDR1 and CDR2 sequences are SGHKS and YYEKEE (reference sequence).

The V gene is TRBV5-4, the J gene TRBJ2-7, with D possibly TRBD1 on 6 matching bases. The CDR3 has 14 residues. Between the trimmed V and J ends, which lost 2 bases and 2 bases, there was a span of 11 bases. The germline V gene has CDR1 SGHNT and CDR2 YYREEE (reference sequence). CDR3 in DNA: TGTGCCAGCAGCTTCACCACAGGGCCCTACGAGCAGTACTTC. This gives the protein CASSFTTGPYEQYF.

The rearrangement uses TRBV9 and TRBJ2-7; weak D call: TRBD1 (6 bases). V was trimmed by 0 bases and J by 2 bases, leaving 12 bases between them. Germline V gene sequence: CDR1 SGDLS, CDR2 YYNGEE. The CDR3 loop spans 15 amino acids. This chain's CDR3 is CASSVGPGEPYEQYF. CDR3 nucleotide sequence: TGTGCCAGCAGCGTAGGGCCAGGGGAACCCTACGAGCAGTACTTC.

The chain has TRBV28 and TRBJ1-2; 7 bases match TRBD1. J gave up 8 bases and V 5 bases, and 11 bases lay outside the gene matches. The CDR3 length is 14 residues. Per the germline V gene, CDR1 is MDHEN and CDR2 is SYDVKM. CDR3 protein: CASSTPGRGDGYTF. The DNA for the CDR3 is TGTGCCAGCAGTACCCCCGGCAGGGGGGACGGCTACACCTTC.

This clone was seen only a few times. The rearrangement uses TRBV30 and TRBJ2-3; D not resolved. The V and J ends lost 4 bases and 1 base respectively, with 6 bases between them. Germline loops: CDR1 GTSNPN, CDR2 SVGIG (reference sequence). CDR3 length: 12 amino acids. CDR3 DNA sequence: TGTGCCTGGACAACGGGCACAGATACGCAGTATTTT. Amino acid sequence: CAWTTGTDTQYF.

The sample holds a few counts of this clone. The genes are TRBV5-1 and TRBJ2-3; 11 bases agree with TRBD2. The CDR3 runs to 20 residues. Trimming cost V 2 bases and J 3 bases; bases outside gene matches: 17. CDR1 and CDR2 from the germline V gene are SGHRS and YFSETQ. The DNA for the CDR3 is TGCGCCAGCAGCTTTCCCTCTGCGAAGGGACTAGCGGAGCCGACAGATACGCAGTATTTT. It encodes CASSFPSAKGLAEPTDTQYF.

The chain has TRBV27 and TRBJ1-1; TRBD1 is a possible D gene (5 bases). V was shortened by 4 bases and J by 3 bases, with 18 bases between the two germline ends. The length of the CDR3 is 16 residues. CDR1 MNHEY and CDR2 SMNVEV come from the germline V gene (reference sequence). CDR3 DNA: TGTGCCAGCAGTTCCATCCTGGGGCGTCCCCACACTGAAGCTTTCTTT. Translation: CASSSILGRPHTEAFF.

The chain has TRBV5-6 and TRBJ1-1; 7 bases map to TRBD1. Trimming at V came to 5 bases and at J to 0 bases, leaving 1 base not matched to a gene. Germline V gives CDR1 SGHDT, CDR2 YYEEEE. The CDR3 consists of 13 residues. The CDR3 DNA reads TGTGCCAGCAGAGGGACAGTGAACACTGAAGCTTTCTTT. Translating gives CASRGTVNTEAFF.

This clone has only a few counts. The V gene is TRBV7-9, the J gene TRBJ1-2; 9 bases are a match to TRBD1. The CDR3 runs 13 residues. Trimming cost V 5 bases and J 6 bases; bases outside gene matches: 4. Germline-derived CDR1 and CDR2 are SEHNR and FQNEAQ (reference sequence). The CDR3 reads CASSLTGGNGYTF. As DNA, the CDR3 is TGTGCCAGCAGCCTGACAGGGGGGAATGGCTACACCTTC.

This clone was seen only a few times. The rearrangement joins TRBV5-4 to TRBJ2-5; D perhaps matches TRBD2 (5 bases). The germline gives CDR1 SGHNT, CDR2 YYREEE (reference sequence). V lost 0 bases and J lost 5, with 11 bases in between. The CDR3 has 14 residues. CDR3 nucleotide sequence: TGTGCCAGCAGCTTGGCCTTAGGAGGTGAGACCCAGTACTTC. Its protein is CASSLALGGETQYF.

This chain uses TRBV9 with TRBJ2-1, with D possibly matching TRBD2 (7 bases). The germline V and J ends were trimmed by 0 bases and 0 bases, with 16 bases remaining between them. The CDR3 consists of 18 residues. CDR1 is SGDLS, CDR2 YYNGEE, per germline. The CDR3 nucleotides read TGTGCCAGCAGCGTAGGGGGGCGGGACTATAGCTCCTACAATGAGCAGTTCTTC. Translating gives CASSVGGRDYSSYNEQFF. The full variable domain, completed using reference TRBV9 and TRBJ2-1, is DSGVTQTPKHLITATGQRVTLRCSPRSGDLSVYWYQQSLDQGLQFLIQYYNGEERAKGNILERFSAQQFPDLHSELNLSSLELGDSALYFCASSVGGRDYSSYNEQFFGPGTRLTVL.

The rearrangement links TRBV30 to TRBJ1-3, with D possibly being TRBD1 (6 bases). The germline gives CDR1 GTSNPN, CDR2 SVGIG (reference sequence). This CDR3 contains 17 residues. Trimming removed 0 bases from V and 4 bases from J, with 19 bases in between. CDR3 in amino acids: CAWSVRISAGDGNTIYF. CDR3 sequence (DNA): TGTGCCTGGAGTGTACGCATCAGTGCAGGGGACGGAAACACCATATATTTT. Full variable domain (rest looked up from reference TRBV30 and TRBJ1-3): SQTIHQWPATLVQPVGSPLSLECTVEGTSNPNLYWYRQAAGRGLQLLFYSVGIGQISSEVPQNLSASRPQDRQFILSSKKLLLSDSGFYLCAWSVRISAGDGNTIYFGEGSWLTVV.

The chain recombines TRBV5-1 with TRBJ2-7; TRBD2 matches at 11 bases. J was trimmed by 0 bases and V by 4 bases; bases with no gene match: 6. The CDR3 runs 16 residues. The germline gives CDR1 SGHRS, CDR2 YFSETQ. The CDR3 loop reads CASSDLAGGSSYEQYF. CDR3 DNA sequence: TGCGCCAGCAGCGACTTAGCGGGGGGGAGCTCCTACGAGCAGTACTTC.

V usage is TRBV6-5 and J usage is TRBJ2-3; weak D call: TRBD2 (6 bases). CDR1 is MNHEY, CDR2 SVGAGI, per germline. The CDR3 runs 16 residues. V lost 2 bases and J 2 bases, leaving 14 bases between the germline ends. The CDR3 sequence is CASSYRDLPDTDTQYF. CDR3 sequence (DNA): TGTGCCAGCAGTTACCGGGACTTACCAGACACAGATACGCAGTATTTT.

The J gene is TRBJ2-1, the V gene TRBV19; TRBD1 might be the D (6 bases). The germline V and J ends were trimmed by 5 bases and 1 base, with 15 bases remaining between them. Per germline, CDR1 LNHDA and CDR2 SQIVND (reference sequence). CDR3 length: 16 residues. The CDR3 DNA reads as TGTGCCAGTAGTCCCGGGACAAAGAGGTCCTACAATGAGCAGTTCTTC. It yields the protein CASSPGTKRSYNEQFF.

This clone was counted only a few times. The rearrangement uses TRBV7-5 and TRBJ2-7; TRBD2 reflects the table's D call only, with no check against the DNA. TRBV7-5 is reported as a pseudogene. This CDR3 has 13 residues. The CDR3 DNA follows: TGTGTCAGAAGCGCGGGACCGAGCTACGAGCAGTACTTC. Its translation is CVRSAGPSYEQYF.